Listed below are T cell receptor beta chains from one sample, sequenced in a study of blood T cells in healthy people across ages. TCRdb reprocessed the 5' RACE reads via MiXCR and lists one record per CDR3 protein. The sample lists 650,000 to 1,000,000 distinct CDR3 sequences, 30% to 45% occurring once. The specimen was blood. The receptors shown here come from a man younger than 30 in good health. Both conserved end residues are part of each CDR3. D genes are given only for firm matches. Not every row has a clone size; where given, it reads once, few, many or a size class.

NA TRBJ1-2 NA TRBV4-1 CASSQESQCYGYTF TGCGCCAGCAGCCAAGAATCCCAGTGCTATGGCTACACCTTC
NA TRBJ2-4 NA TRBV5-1 CASSFRLLVASDYREQYF TGCGCCAGCAGCTTTAGACTCCTGGTCGCGTCGGACTACCGGGAGCAGTACTTC
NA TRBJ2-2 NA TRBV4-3 CASSPGYTGELFF TGTGCCAGCAGCCCAGGGTACACCGGGGAGCTGTTTTTT
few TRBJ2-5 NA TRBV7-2 CASSLVRRQQYF TGTGCCAGCAGCTTAGTCAGGAGGCAGCAGTACTTC
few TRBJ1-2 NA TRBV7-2 CASSLVYGGDPGGYTF TGTGCCAGCAGCTTAGTGTACGGTGGGGACCCAGGAGGCTACACCTTC
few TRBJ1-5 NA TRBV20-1 CSARDAGGFNQPQHF TGCAGTGCTAGAGATGCCGGAGGATTCAATCAGCCCCAGCATTTT
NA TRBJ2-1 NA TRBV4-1 CASGYQETVYNEQFF TGCGCCAGCGGCTACCAGGAGACTGTGTACAATGAGCAGTTCTTC
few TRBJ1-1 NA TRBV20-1 CSARGLVAAGAPNTEAFF TGCAGTGCTAGGGGACTGGTTGCGGCAGGGGCCCCGAACACTGAAGCTTTCTTT
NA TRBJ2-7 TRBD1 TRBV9 CASSVGGTDGHNEQYF TGTGCCAGCAGCGTAGGAGGGACAGATGGACACAATGAGCAGTACTTC
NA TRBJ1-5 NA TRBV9 CASSVTGHGNQPQHF TGTGCCAGCAGCGTAACAGGACATGGCAATCAGCCCCAGCATTTT
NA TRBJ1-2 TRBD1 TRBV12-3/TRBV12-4 CASSLWDRENYGYTF TGTGCCAGCAGTTTATGGGACAGGGAAAACTATGGCTACACCTTC
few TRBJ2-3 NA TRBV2 CASSGVGIDTQYF TGTGCCAGCAGTGGAGTGGGGATAGATACGCAGTATTTT
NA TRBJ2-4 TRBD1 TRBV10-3 CAISESETGPINIQYF TGTGCCATCAGTGAGTCGGAGACAGGGCCCATAAACATTCAGTACTTC
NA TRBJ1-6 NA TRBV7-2 CASSHRDLGDSPLHF TGTGCCAGCAGCCACCGGGACTTAGGAGATTCACCCCTCCACTTT